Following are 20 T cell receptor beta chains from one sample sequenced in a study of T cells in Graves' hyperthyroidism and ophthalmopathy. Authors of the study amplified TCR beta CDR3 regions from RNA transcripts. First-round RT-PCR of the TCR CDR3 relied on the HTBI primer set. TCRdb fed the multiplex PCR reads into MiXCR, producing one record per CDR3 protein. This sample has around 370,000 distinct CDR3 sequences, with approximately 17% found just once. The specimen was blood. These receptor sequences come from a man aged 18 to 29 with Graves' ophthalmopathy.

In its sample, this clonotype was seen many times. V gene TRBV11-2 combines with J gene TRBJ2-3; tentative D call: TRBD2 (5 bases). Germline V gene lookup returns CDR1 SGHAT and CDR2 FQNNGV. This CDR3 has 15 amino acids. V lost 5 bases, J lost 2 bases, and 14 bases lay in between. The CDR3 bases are TGTGCCAGCAGCCCACTGGGAGCCTACACAGATACGCAGTATTTT. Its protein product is CASSPLGAYTDTQYF.

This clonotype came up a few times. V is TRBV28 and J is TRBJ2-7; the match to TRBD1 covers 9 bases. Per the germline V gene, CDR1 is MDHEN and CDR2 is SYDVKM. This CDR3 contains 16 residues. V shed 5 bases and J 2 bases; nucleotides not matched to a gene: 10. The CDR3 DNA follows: TGTGCCAGCAGTCGCCCCGGGACAGGGTTAACCTACGAGCAGTACTTC. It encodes CASSRPGTGLTYEQYF.

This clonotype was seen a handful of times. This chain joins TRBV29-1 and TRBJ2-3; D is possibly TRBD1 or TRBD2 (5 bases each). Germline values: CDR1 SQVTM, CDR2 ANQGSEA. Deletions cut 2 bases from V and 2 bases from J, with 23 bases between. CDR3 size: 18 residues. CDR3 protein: CSVEFEGTEHSSTDTQYF. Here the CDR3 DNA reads TGCAGCGTTGAATTTGAGGGGACCGAACACAGTTCCACAGATACGCAGTATTTT.

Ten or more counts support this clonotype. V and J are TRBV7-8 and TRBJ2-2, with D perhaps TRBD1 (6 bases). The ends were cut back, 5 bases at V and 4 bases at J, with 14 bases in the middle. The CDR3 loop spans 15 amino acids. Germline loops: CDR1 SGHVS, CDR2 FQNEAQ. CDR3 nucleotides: TGTGCCAGCAGCCCCCGGGACATAAGCACCGGGGAGCTGTTTTTT. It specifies CASSPRDISTGELFF.

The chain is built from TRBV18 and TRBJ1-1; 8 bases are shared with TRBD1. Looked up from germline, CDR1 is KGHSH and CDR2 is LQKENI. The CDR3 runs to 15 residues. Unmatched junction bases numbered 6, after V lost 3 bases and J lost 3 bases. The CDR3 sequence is CASSPRTGKDTEAFF. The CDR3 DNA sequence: TGTGCCAGCTCACCCCGGACAGGGAAGGACACTGAAGCTTTCTTT.

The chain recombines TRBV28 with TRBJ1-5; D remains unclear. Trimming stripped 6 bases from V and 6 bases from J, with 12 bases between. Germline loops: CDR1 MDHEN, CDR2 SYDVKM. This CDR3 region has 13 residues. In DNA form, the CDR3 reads TGTGCCAGCAGCCAACCACCGGTTCAGCCCCAGCATTTT. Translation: CASSQPPVQPQHF.

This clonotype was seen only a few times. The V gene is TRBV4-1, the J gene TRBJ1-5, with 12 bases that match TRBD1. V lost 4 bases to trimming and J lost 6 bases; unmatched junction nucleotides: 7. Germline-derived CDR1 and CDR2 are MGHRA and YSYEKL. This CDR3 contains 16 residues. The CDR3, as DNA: TGCGCCAGCAGCCCCGAGGGGACAGGGGGCTTTCAGCCCCAGCATTTT. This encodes CASSPEGTGGFQPQHF.

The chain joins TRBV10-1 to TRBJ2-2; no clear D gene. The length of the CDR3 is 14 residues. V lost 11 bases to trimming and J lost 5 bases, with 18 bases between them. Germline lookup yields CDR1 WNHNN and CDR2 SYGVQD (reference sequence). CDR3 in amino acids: CACSMGFGTGELFF. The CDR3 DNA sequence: TGCGCCTGCTCCATGGGGTTTGGAACCGGGGAGCTGTTTTTT.

The CDR3, as DNA: TGTGCCAGCAGCGTAGCTACTGCTAGCGGGGGCCAAGAGACCCAGTACTTC. Protein: CASSVATASGGQETQYF. This sequence joins TRBV9 and TRBJ2-5, with TRBD2 matching over 10 bases. Per germline, CDR1 SGDLS and CDR2 YYNGEE. This CDR3 is 17 amino acids long. The V and J ends lost 0 bases and 1 base, in that order; junction bases with no gene match: 6.

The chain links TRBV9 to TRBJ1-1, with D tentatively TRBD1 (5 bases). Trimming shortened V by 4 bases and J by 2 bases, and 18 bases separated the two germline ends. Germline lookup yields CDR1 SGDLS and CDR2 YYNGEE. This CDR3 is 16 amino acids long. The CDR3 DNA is TGTGCCAGCAGCCCCCACCCCGGGGGGACTAACACTGAAGCTTTCTTT. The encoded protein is CASSPHPGGTNTEAFF.

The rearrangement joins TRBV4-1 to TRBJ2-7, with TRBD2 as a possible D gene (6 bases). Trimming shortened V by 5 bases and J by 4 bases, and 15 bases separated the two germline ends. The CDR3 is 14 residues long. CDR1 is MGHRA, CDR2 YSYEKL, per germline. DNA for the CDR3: TGCGCCAGCAGCGAAGCTAGCGAGACTTACGAGCAGTACTTC. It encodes CASSEASETYEQYF.

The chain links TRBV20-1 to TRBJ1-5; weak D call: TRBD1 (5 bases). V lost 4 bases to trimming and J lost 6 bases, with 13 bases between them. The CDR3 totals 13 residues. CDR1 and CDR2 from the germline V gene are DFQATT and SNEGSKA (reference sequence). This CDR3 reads CSATRGVAQPQHF. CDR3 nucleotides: TGCAGTGCTACGCGGGGGGTGGCTCAGCCCCAGCATTTT.

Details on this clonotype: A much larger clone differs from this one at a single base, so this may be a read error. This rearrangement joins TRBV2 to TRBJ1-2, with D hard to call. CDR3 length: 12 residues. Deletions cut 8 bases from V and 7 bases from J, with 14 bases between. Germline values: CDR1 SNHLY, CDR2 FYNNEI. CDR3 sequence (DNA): TGTGCCAGCGGTGCCACAGTACTTGGCTACACCTTC. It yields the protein CASGATVLGYTF.

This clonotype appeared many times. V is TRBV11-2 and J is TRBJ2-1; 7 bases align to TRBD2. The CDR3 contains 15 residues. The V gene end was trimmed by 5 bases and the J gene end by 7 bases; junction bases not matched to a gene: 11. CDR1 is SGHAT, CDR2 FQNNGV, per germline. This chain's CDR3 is CASSPDSGVRNEQFF. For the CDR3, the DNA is TGTGCCAGCAGCCCAGACAGCGGGGTACGTAATGAGCAGTTCTTC.

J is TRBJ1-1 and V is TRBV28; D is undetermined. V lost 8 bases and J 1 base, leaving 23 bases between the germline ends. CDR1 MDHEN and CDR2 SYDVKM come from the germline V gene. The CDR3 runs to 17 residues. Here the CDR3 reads CASGPLGQANSNTEAFF. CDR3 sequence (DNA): TGTGCCAGCGGACCCCTTGGGCAGGCTAACTCGAACACTGAAGCTTTCTTT.

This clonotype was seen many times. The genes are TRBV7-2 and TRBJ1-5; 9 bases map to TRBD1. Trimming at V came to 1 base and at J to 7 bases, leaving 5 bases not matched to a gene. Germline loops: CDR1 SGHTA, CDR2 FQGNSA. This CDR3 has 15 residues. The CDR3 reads CASSLGDRARQPQHF. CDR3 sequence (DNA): TGTGCCAGCAGCTTAGGGGACAGGGCACGGCAGCCCCAGCATTTT.

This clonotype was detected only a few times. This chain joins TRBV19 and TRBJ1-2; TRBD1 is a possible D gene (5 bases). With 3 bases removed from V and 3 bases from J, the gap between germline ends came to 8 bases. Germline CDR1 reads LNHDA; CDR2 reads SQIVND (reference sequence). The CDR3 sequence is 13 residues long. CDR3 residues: CASSIMTDYGYTF. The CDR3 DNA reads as TGTGCCAGTAGTATTATGACAGACTATGGCTACACCTTC.

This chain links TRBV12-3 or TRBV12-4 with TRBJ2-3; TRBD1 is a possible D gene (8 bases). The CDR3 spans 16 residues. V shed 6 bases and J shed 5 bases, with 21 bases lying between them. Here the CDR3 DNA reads TGTGCCAGCAGCGTGGACAGGGACAGCGGGATAGATACGCAGTATTTT. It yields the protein CASSVDRDSGIDTQYF.

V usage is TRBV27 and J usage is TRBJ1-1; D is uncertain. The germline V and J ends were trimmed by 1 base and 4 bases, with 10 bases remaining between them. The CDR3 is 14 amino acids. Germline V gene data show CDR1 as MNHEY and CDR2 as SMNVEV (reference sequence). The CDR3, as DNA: TGTGCCAGCAGTTTATTGGAGGGATTCACTGAAGCTTTCTTT. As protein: CASSLLEGFTEAFF.

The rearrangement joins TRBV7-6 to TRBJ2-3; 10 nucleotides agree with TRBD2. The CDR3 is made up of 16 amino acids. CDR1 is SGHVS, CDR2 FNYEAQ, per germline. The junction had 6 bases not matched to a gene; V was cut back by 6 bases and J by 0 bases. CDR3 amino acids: CASSDLAGASTDTQYF. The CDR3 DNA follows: TGTGCCAGCAGTGACCTAGCGGGGGCTAGCACAGATACGCAGTATTTT.